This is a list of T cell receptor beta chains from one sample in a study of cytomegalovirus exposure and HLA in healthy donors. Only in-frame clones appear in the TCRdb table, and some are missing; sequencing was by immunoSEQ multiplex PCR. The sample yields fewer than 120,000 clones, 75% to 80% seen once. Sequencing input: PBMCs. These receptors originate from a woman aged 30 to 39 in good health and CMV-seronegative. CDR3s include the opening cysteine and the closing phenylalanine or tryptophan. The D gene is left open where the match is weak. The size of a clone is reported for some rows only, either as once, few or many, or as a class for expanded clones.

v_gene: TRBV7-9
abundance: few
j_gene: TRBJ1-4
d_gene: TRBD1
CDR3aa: CASSWGQGGEKLFF
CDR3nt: TGTGCCAGCAGCTGGGGACAGGGGGGTGAAAAACTGTTTTTT

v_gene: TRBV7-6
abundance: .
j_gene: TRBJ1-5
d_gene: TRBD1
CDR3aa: CASSSNSQGFPQPQHF
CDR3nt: TGTGCCAGCAGCTCAAACTCACAGGGGTTTCCTCAGCCCCAGCATTTT

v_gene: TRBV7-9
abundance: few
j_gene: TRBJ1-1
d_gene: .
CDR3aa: CASRRGGMNTEAFF
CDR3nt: TGTGCCAGCAGGCGCGGGGGCATGAACACTGAAGCTTTCTTT

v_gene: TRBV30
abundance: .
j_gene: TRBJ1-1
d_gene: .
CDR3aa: CAWSPSGSTEAFF
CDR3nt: TGTGCCTGGAGTCCCTCCGGTAGCACTGAAGCTTTCTTT

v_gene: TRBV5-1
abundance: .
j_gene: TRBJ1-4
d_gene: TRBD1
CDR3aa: CASSYGQAWGEKLFF
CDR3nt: TGCGCCAGCAGCTACGGACAGGCCTGGGGTGAAAAACTGTTTTTT

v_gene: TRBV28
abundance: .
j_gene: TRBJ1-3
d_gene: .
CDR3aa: CASSLQGARLRNTIYF
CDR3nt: TGTGCCAGCAGTTTACAAGGGGCGCGCCTGAGAAACACCATATATTTT

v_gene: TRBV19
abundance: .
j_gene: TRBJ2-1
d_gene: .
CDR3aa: CASSIFDEQFF
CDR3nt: TGTGCCAGTAGTATTTTCGATGAGCAGTTCTTC

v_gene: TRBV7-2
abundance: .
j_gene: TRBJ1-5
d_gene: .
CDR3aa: CASSLVGDQPQHF
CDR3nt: TGTGCCAGCAGCTTAGTGGGAGATCAGCCCCAGCATTTT

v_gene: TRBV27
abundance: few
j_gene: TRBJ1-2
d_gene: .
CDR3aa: CASSLTPGLLYGYTF
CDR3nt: TGTGCCAGCAGTTTGACTCCGGGACTGCTCTATGGCTACACCTTC

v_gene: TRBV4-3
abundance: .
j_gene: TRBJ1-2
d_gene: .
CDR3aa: CASSHLLGGPHYGYTF
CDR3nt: TGCGCCAGCAGCCACCTACTAGGGGGACCGCACTATGGCTACACCTTC

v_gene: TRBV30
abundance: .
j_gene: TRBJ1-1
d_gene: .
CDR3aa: CAWSFDRLGAFF
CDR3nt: TGTGCCTGGAGTTTCGACCGACTTGGAGCTTTCTTT

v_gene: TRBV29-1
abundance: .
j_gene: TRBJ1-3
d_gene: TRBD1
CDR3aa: CSVEVSRGRGTIYF
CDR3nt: TGCAGCGTTGAAGTGTCCAGGGGGCGCGGCACCATATATTTT

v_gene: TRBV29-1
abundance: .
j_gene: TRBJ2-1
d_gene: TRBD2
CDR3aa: CSVDGSLAGVYNEQFF
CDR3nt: TGCAGCGTTGATGGCTCCTTAGCGGGAGTCTACAATGAGCAGTTCTTC

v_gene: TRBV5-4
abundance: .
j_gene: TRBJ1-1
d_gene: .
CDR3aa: CASSLLGGSNTEAFF
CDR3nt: TGTGCCAGCAGCTTGTTGGGGGGGTCCAACACTGAAGCTTTCTTT

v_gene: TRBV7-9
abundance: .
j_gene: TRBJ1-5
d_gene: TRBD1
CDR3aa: CASSSGTGSNQPQHF
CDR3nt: TGTGCCAGCAGCTCCGGGACAGGGAGCAATCAGCCCCAGCATTTT

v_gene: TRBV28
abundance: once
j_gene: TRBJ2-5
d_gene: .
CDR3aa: CAALSAGQETQYF
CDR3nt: TGTGCCGCACTTTCCGCGGGACAAGAGACCCAGTACTTC

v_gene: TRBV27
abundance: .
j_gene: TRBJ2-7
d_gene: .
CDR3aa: CASSLGQKNYEQYF
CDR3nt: TGTGCCAGCAGTTTAGGGCAGAAAAACTACGAGCAGTACTTC

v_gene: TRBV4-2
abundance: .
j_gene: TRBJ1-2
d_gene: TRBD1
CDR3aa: CASSHRNIPGQDYGYTF
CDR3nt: TGTGCCAGCAGCCACAGAAATATCCCGGGACAGGACTATGGCTACACCTTC